Shown below are 19 T cell receptor beta chains from a single sample sequenced in a study of T-cell memory formation after mild COVID-19. TCRdb re-derived calls from the 5' RACE reads in MiXCR, one entry per CDR3 protein. This table holds 25,000 to 35,000 distinct CDR3 sequences, roughly 7.4% found once. Sequencing input: PBMCs or a T cell subset sorted from them (not recorded which). All receptors come from an adult woman who had mild COVID-19 (a few samples of this study predate the infection). Cell type and time point are not known.

At least ten counts were recorded for this clonotype. The J gene is TRBJ2-1, the V gene TRBV19, with D possibly matching TRBD1 (6 bases). The V gene's germline CDR1 is LNHDA and CDR2 SQIVND (reference sequence). CDR3 length: 14 amino acids. Trimming stripped 3 bases from V and 8 bases from J, with 14 bases between. As DNA, the CDR3 is TGTGCCAGTAGTATTGGGATAGGGGGAGATGAGCAGTTCTTC. It is translated as CASSIGIGGDEQFF.

This clonotype was seen ten or more times. The chain carries TRBV4-1 and TRBJ2-3; 13 nucleotides align to TRBD2. CDR1 is MGHRA, CDR2 YSYEKL, per germline. V lost 0 bases and J lost 6; bases outside the gene matches: 3. This CDR3 comprises 16 residues. In DNA, the CDR3 is TGCGCCAGCAGCCAAGAGGGACTAGCGGGGAAGGATACGCAGTATTTT. Protein sequence: CASSQEGLAGKDTQYF.

This clonotype was counted ten times or more. This chain joins TRBV6-5 and TRBJ1-3, with 8 bases fitting TRBD1. CDR1 MNHEY and CDR2 SVGAGI come from the germline V gene. The trim removed 5 bases at V and 2 bases at J, leaving 5 bases unmatched. The CDR3 totals 15 residues. This chain's CDR3 is CASSLVQGAGNTIYF. The DNA for the CDR3 is TGTGCCAGCAGTCTCGTACAGGGGGCTGGAAACACCATATATTTT.

This clonotype was recorded at least ten times. The genes are TRBV6-6 and TRBJ1-4; D remains unclear. This CDR3 is 16 amino acids long. Germline V gene sequence: CDR1 MNHNY, CDR2 SVGAGI (reference sequence). The V end was cut by 2 bases, the J end by 4 bases, with 14 bases between. In DNA form, the CDR3 reads TGTGCCAGCAGTTACGGGGTTCTAGGCGGTAATGAAAAACTGTTTTTT. Translation: CASSYGVLGGNEKLFF.

The sample holds many counts of this clonotype. The rearrangement joins TRBV15 to TRBJ1-2, with unresolved D. V lost 3 bases and J lost 3, with 8 bases in between. CDR1 and CDR2 from the germline V gene are LNHNV and YYDKDF (reference sequence). The CDR3 runs 13 residues. CDR3: CATSRSSYYGYTF. The CDR3 DNA is TGTGCCACCAGCAGGAGCAGCTACTATGGCTACACCTTC.

This clonotype was recorded at least ten times. The rearrangement links TRBV11-2 to TRBJ2-1; possibly TRBD1 or TRBD2 for D (5 bases each). The CDR3 consists of 15 residues. Germline V CDR1 and CDR2: SGHAT, FQNNGV. Trimming removed 2 bases at V and 8 bases at J, with 16 bases between. CDR3 sequence reads: CASSLIGGVGDEQFF. DNA of the CDR3: TGTGCCAGCAGCTTAATTGGGGGAGTGGGCGATGAGCAGTTCTTC.

The sample holds many counts of this clonotype. CDR3 coding DNA: TGTGCCAGCAGTTTGATAGATACGCAGTATTTT. Protein product: CASSLIDTQYF. The rearrangement uses TRBV12-3 or TRBV12-4 and TRBJ2-3; D gene unclear. With 3 bases removed from V and 5 bases from J, the gap between germline ends came to 3 bases. This CDR3 has 11 amino acids.

This clonotype was counted many times. The chain carries TRBV12-3 or TRBV12-4 and TRBJ2-3; 8 nucleotides agree with TRBD2. The CDR3 has 15 residues. Unmatched junction bases numbered 3, after V lost 2 bases and J lost 2 bases. Written as DNA, the CDR3 is TGTGCCAGCAGTTTAAGCGGGGGCCCCACAGATACGCAGTATTTT. Amino acids: CASSLSGGPTDTQYF.

The table lists this clonotype with many counts. The V call is TRBV4-1, the J call TRBJ2-1; the match to TRBD2 covers 10 bases. The CDR3 contains 13 residues. The germline gives CDR1 MGHRA, CDR2 YSYEKL. The V and J ends lost 0 bases and 12 bases, in that order; junction bases with no gene match: 2. The CDR3 reads CASSQEPSGGQFF. The CDR3 DNA follows: TGCGCCAGCAGCCAAGAACCTAGCGGGGGGCAGTTCTTC.

The sample holds many counts of this clonotype. V is TRBV7-2 and J is TRBJ2-7, with 7 bases identical to TRBD2. J gave up 3 bases and V 5 bases, and 4 bases lay outside the gene matches. Germline V gives CDR1 SGHTA, CDR2 FQGNSA. The CDR3 loop spans 13 amino acids. The CDR3 region is CASSREAYYEQYF. In nucleotides, the CDR3 is TGTGCCAGCAGCCGGGAGGCCTACTACGAGCAGTACTTC.

This clonotype is medium-sized in the sample. V and J are TRBV7-8 and TRBJ2-7; 10 positions agree with TRBD2. Trimming removed 6 bases from V and 2 bases from J; junction bases left unmatched: 7. This CDR3 has 15 amino acids. CDR1 SGHVS and CDR2 FQNEAQ come from the germline V gene. The CDR3 DNA reads as TGTGCCAGCAGAGATCCAGCGGGAGGGACCTACGAGCAGTACTTC. Residues: CASRDPAGGTYEQYF.

This clonotype was picked up many times. The V gene is TRBV7-2, the J gene TRBJ1-1; no firm D call. V was trimmed by 7 bases and J by 0 bases, leaving 12 bases between them. CDR3 length: 14 amino acids. Germline CDR1 reads SGHTA; CDR2 reads FQGNSA. CDR3 residues: CASTMGSLNTEAFF. The CDR3 nucleotides read TGTGCCAGCACTATGGGCAGCTTGAACACTGAAGCTTTCTTT. Using reference TRBV7-2 and TRBJ1-1 for the parts outside the CDR3, the full variable domain is GAGVSQSPSNKVTEKGKDVELRCDPISGHTALYWYRQSLGQGLEFLIYFQGNSAPDKSGLPSDRFSAERTGGSVSTLTIQRTQQEDSAVYLCASTMGSLNTEAFFGQGTRLTVV.

This clonotype was observed at least ten times. The chain recombines TRBV29-1 with TRBJ1-1; TRBD1 matches 7 bases. The CDR3 length is 11 residues. Per germline, CDR1 SQVTM and CDR2 ANQGSEA. Unmatched junction bases numbered 4, after V lost 8 bases and J lost 4 bases. The CDR3 DNA is TGCAGCCCATACAGGGGCACTGAAGCTTTCTTT. It encodes CSPYRGTEAFF.

This clonotype was found a few times. This chain joins TRBV12-3 or TRBV12-4 and TRBJ1-1; D ambiguous. This CDR3 is built from 15 residues. Trimming pared 2 bases from V and 2 bases from J, leaving 12 bases between. CDR3: CASSLKSQRNTEAFF. The CDR3 nucleotides read TGTGCCAGCAGTTTAAAGAGCCAGCGAAACACTGAAGCTTTCTTT.

This clonotype was recorded many times. The CDR3, as DNA: TGTGCCAGCAGCTTATTTCGGCGGGGAGCAGGAGAGACCCAGTACTTC. Amino acid sequence: CASSLFRRGAGETQYF. The chain combines TRBV7-2 with TRBJ2-5; weak D call: TRBD2 (6 bases). The CDR3 length is 16 residues. With 2 bases removed from V and 4 bases from J, the gap between germline ends came to 17 bases. The germline CDR1 and CDR2 sequences are SGHTA and FQGNSA.

This clonotype has a count of ten or more. The rearrangement uses TRBV4-2 and TRBJ1-1, with TRBD1 as a possible D gene (6 bases). Germline V gives CDR1 LGHNA, CDR2 YNFKEQ. Trimming took 3 bases from V and 0 from J, leaving 14 bases between them. There are 16 residues in the CDR3. The CDR3 region is CASSHSGGQMNTEAFF. CDR3 coding DNA: TGTGCCAGCAGCCACTCGGGGGGGCAGATGAACACTGAAGCTTTCTTT.

In its sample, this clonotype was seen many times. The genes are TRBV18 and TRBJ1-5, with 7 positions matching TRBD1. J gave up 1 base and V 3 bases, and 0 bases lay outside the gene matches. The CDR3 extends over 14 amino acids. The germline gives CDR1 KGHSH, CDR2 LQKENI. In nucleotides, the CDR3 is TGTGCCAGCTCACCGGGACAGAGCAATCAGCCCCAGCATTTT. This sequence encodes CASSPGQSNQPQHF.

This clonotype was found many times. This chain connects TRBV24-1 to TRBJ2-1, with 11 bases matching TRBD1. Germline loops: CDR1 KGHDR, CDR2 SFDVKD. CDR3 length equals 17 residues. V dropped 8 bases and J dropped 1; count of bases not matched to a gene: 9. This CDR3 reads CATKDDGTGGSYNEQFF. The CDR3 DNA reads TGTGCCACCAAGGATGATGGGACAGGGGGTTCCTACAATGAGCAGTTCTTC.

This clonotype was recorded a few times. The gene calls are TRBV20-1 and TRBJ2-3, with TRBD2 identical over 8 bases. Germline assignment: CDR1 DFQATT and CDR2 SNEGSKA (reference sequence). The length of the CDR3 is 14 residues. V lost 6 bases to trimming and J lost 5 bases; unmatched junction nucleotides: 10. The CDR3 loop reads CSAPISGALDTQYF. In nucleotides, the CDR3 is TGCAGTGCCCCTATTAGCGGGGCATTAGATACGCAGTATTTT.